The clone carrying this T cell receptor beta chain was detected a few times. The data stem from a study of identical twins. Trimming shortened V by 5 bases and J by 1 base, and 12 bases separated the two germline ends. There are 13 residues in the CDR3. The V gene's germline CDR1 is DFQATT and CDR2 SNEGSKA (reference sequence). TCRdb reprocessed the 5' RACE reads via MiXCR and lists one record per CDR3 protein. The table includes about 210,000 distinct CDR3 sequences, approximately 9% detected once. This TCR was sampled from a woman aged 18-29 years in good health. The sequenced material came from memory (CD45RO+) T cells sorted from blood. This sequence joins TRBV20-1 and TRBJ2-7; D is unresolved. CDR3 in amino acids: CSAPDRNSYEQYF. The CDR3 nucleotides are TGCAGTGCTCCTGACCGGAATTCCTACGAGCAGTACTTC.